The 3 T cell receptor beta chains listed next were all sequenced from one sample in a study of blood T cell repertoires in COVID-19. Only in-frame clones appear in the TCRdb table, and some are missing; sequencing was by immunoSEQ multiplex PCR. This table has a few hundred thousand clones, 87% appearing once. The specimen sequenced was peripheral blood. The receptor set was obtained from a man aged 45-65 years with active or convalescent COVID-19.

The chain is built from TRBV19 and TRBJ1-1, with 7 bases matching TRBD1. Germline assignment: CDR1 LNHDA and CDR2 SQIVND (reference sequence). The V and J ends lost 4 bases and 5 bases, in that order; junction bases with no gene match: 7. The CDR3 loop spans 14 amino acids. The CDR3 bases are TGTGCCAGTAGTACTTCCGACAGGGTGACTGAAGCTTTCTTT. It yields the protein CASSTSDRVTEAFF.

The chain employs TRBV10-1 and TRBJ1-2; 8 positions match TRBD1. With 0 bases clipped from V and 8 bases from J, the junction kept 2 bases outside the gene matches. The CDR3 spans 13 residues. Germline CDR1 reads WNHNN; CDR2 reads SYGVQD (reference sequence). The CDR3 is CASSESTGAGYTF. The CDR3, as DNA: TGCGCCAGCAGTGAGTCGACAGGGGCCGGCTACACCTTC.

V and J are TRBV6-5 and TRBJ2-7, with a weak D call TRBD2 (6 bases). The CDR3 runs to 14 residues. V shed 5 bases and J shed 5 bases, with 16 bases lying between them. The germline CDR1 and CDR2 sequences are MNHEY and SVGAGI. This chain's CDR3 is CASSRGAQGHEQYF. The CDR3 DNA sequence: TGTGCCAGCAGTCGCGGGGCGCAGGGCCACGAGCAGTACTTC.